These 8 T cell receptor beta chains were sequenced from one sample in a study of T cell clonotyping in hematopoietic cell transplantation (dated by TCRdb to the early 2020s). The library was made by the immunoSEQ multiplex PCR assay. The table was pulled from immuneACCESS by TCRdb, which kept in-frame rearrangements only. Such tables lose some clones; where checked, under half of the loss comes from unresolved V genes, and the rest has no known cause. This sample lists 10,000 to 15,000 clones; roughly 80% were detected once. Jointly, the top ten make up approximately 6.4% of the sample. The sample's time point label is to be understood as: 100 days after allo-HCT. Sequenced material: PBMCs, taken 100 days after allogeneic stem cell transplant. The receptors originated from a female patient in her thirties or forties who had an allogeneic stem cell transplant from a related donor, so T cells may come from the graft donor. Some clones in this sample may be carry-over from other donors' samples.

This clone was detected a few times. The DNA of the CDR3 is TGTGCCTGGAGCGGGGACAGCAATCAGCCCCAGCATTTT. Translation: CAWSGDSNQPQHF. The rearrangement uses TRBV30 and TRBJ1-5; weak D call: TRBD1 (5 bases). The CDR3 has 13 residues. V was clipped by 3 bases and J by 1 base, with 7 bases between them. CDR1 GTSNPN and CDR2 SVGIG come from the germline V gene (reference sequence).

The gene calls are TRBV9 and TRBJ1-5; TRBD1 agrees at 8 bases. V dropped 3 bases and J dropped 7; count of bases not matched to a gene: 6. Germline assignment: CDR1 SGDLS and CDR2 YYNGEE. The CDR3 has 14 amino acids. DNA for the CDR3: TGTGCCAGCAGCGGAACAGGGGGAGAGCAGCCCCAGCATTTT. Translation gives CASSGTGGEQPQHF.

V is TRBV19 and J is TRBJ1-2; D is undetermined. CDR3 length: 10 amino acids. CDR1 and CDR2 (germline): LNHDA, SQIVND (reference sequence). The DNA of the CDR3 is TGTGGGGCCGGAACCTATGGCTACACCTTC. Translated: CGAGTYGYTF.

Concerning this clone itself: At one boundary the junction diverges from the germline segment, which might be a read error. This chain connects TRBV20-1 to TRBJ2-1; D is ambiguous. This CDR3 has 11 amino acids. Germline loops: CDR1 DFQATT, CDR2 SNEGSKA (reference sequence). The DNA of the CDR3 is TGCAGTGCTGGTAGTTACAATGGGCAGTTCTTC. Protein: CSAGSYNGQFF.

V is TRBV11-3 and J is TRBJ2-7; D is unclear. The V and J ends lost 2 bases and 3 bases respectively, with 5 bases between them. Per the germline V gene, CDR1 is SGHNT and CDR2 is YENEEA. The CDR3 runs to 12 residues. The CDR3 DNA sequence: TGTGCCAGCAGCTTAAGGTTCTACGAGCAGTACTTC. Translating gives CASSLRFYEQYF.

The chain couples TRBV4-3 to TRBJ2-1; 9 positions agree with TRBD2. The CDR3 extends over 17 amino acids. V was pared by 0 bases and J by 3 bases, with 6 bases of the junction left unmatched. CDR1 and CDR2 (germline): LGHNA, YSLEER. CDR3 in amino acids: CASSQDWDSGSYNEQFF. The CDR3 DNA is TGCGCCAGCAGCCAAGATTGGGATAGCGGGAGCTACAATGAGCAGTTCTTC.

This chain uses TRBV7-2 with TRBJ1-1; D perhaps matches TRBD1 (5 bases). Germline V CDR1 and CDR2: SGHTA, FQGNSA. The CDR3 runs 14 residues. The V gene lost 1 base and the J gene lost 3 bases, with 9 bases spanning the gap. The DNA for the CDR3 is TGTGCCAGCAGCTTAGTCCAGGGAGACACTGAAGCTTTCTTT. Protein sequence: CASSLVQGDTEAFF. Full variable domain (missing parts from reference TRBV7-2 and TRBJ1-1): GAGVSQSPSNKVTEKGKDVELRCDPISGHTALYWYRQSLGQGLEFLIYFQGNSAPDKSGLPSDRFSAERTGGSVSTLTIQRTQQEDSAVYLCASSLVQGDTEAFFGQGTRLTVV.

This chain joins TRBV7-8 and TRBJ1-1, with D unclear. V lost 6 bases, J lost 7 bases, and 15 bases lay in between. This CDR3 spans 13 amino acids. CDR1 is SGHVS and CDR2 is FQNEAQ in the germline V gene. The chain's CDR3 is CASSLSGVIEAFF. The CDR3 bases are TGTGCCAGCAGTCTTTCGGGAGTGATTGAAGCTTTCTTT.